The rows below give T cell receptor beta chains drawn from one sample of a study of CD8 T cells in ankylosing spondylitis. TCRdb used MiXCR to reprocess the 5' RACE reads, holding one entry per CDR3 protein. The sample records 470,000 or so distinct CDR3 sequences, approximately 26% being singletons. The sequenced sample was blood, either unsorted or a sorted T cell fraction (not recorded which). These receptors all come from a male donor with ankylosing spondylitis. The CDR3 runs from the conserved cysteine through the conserved F or W. Each record gives: V gene, J gene, D gene, clone size, CDR3 DNA, CDR3 protein. A D gene is named only where the DNA matches it firmly. Where a row states a size, it is once, few, many or the class of an expanded clone; other rows omit it.

v_gene: TRBV7-2
j_gene: TRBJ1-2
d_gene: NA
abundance: NA
CDR3nt: TGTGCCAGCAGCTTCGACCTTTATGGCTACACCTTC
CDR3aa: CASSFDLYGYTF

v_gene: TRBV20-1
j_gene: TRBJ1-1
d_gene: NA
abundance: few
CDR3nt: TGCAGTGCTTCACAGGATTTTAACACTGAAGCTTTCTTT
CDR3aa: CSASQDFNTEAFF

v_gene: TRBV2
j_gene: TRBJ1-2
d_gene: NA
abundance: NA
CDR3nt: TGTGCCTGCAGAGGGGATTACTATGGCTACACCTTC
CDR3aa: CACRGDYYGYTF

v_gene: TRBV5-5
j_gene: TRBJ1-6
d_gene: NA
abundance: NA
CDR3nt: TGTGCCAGCAGCTTGCCGCCAAGGGAGCCCCACTTT
CDR3aa: CASSLPPREPHF

v_gene: TRBV29-1
j_gene: TRBJ2-4
d_gene: NA
abundance: many
CDR3nt: TGCAGCGTCGCCCGGGGACCCAAAAACATTCAGTACTTC
CDR3aa: CSVARGPKNIQYF

v_gene: TRBV7-2
j_gene: TRBJ1-5
d_gene: NA
abundance: few
CDR3nt: TGTGCCAGCAGCTTAAGGCAGGGTACACAGCCCCAGCATTTT
CDR3aa: CASSLRQGTQPQHF

v_gene: TRBV15
j_gene: TRBJ2-1
d_gene: NA
abundance: NA
CDR3nt: TGTGCCACCAGCAGCGTACTAGCGACACAGGGGGGCAATGAGCAGTTCTTC
CDR3aa: CATSSVLATQGGNEQFF

v_gene: TRBV9
j_gene: TRBJ2-1
d_gene: TRBD2
abundance: NA
CDR3nt: TGTGCCAGCAGCGTAGATCCTAGCGGACTTGCCATGTTCTTC
CDR3aa: CASSVDPSGLAMFF

v_gene: TRBV6-2/TRBV6-3
j_gene: TRBJ2-2
d_gene: TRBD1
abundance: few
CDR3nt: TGTGCCAGCAGCGCGAGAGGGGGCGCGGACACCGGGGAGCTGTTTTTT
CDR3aa: CASSARGGADTGELFF

v_gene: TRBV24-1
j_gene: TRBJ2-3
d_gene: TRBD2
abundance: NA
CDR3nt: TGTGCCACCAGCCCGACTAGCGCCCAGGCAGATACGCAGTATTTT
CDR3aa: CATSPTSAQADTQYF

v_gene: TRBV7-2
j_gene: TRBJ2-5
d_gene: TRBD1
abundance: few
CDR3nt: TGTGCCAGCAGCTTAAGGGCAGGGGGTCAGGAGACCCAGTACTTC
CDR3aa: CASSLRAGGQETQYF

v_gene: TRBV3-1
j_gene: TRBJ2-2
d_gene: TRBD2
abundance: few
CDR3nt: TGTGCCAGCACCCCGGGACTAGCGGCTATCTACACCGGGGAGCTGTTTTTT
CDR3aa: CASTPGLAAIYTGELFF

v_gene: TRBV18
j_gene: TRBJ1-2
d_gene: TRBD1
abundance: few
CDR3nt: TGTGCCAGCTCCCGAAGGACAGGGAACTATGGCTACACCTTC
CDR3aa: CASSRRTGNYGYTF

v_gene: TRBV7-7
j_gene: TRBJ2-2
d_gene: NA
abundance: NA
CDR3nt: TGTGCCAGCAGGTCCCCCGACACCGGGGAGCTGTTTTTT
CDR3aa: CASRSPDTGELFF

v_gene: TRBV5-1
j_gene: TRBJ1-1
d_gene: NA
abundance: few
CDR3nt: TGCGCCAGCAGCCCGGAGGGAGAGGGCACTGAAGCTTTCTTT
CDR3aa: CASSPEGEGTEAFF

v_gene: TRBV6-1
j_gene: TRBJ1-2
d_gene: TRBD1
abundance: few
CDR3nt: TGTGCCGCGTCTCGGGACAGGGATGGCGGCTACACCTTC
CDR3aa: CAASRDRDGGYTF

v_gene: TRBV24-1
j_gene: TRBJ2-7
d_gene: NA
abundance: NA
CDR3nt: TGTGCCACTCAAGGTAGCGGCCGGTACGAGCAGTACTTC
CDR3aa: CATQGSGRYEQYF

v_gene: TRBV3-1
j_gene: TRBJ1-5
d_gene: NA
abundance: NA
CDR3nt: TGTGCCAGCAGCCAAGATAGCAATAGCAATCAGCCCCAGCATTTT
CDR3aa: CASSQDSNSNQPQHF

v_gene: TRBV6-1
j_gene: TRBJ2-5
d_gene: NA
abundance: few
CDR3nt: TGTGCCAGCAGCCCTCGTCTGGGCGGGATAGGAGAGACCCAGTACTTC
CDR3aa: CASSPRLGGIGETQYF

v_gene: TRBV20-1
j_gene: TRBJ2-7
d_gene: TRBD1
abundance: NA
CDR3nt: TGCAGTGCTAGAGACAGGGGGTACGAGCAGTACTTC
CDR3aa: CSARDRGYEQYF

v_gene: TRBV7-9
j_gene: TRBJ2-3
d_gene: NA
abundance: NA
CDR3nt: TGTGCCAGCAGCCCTGGGACCGCGGCAGATACGCAGTATTTT
CDR3aa: CASSPGTAADTQYF

v_gene: TRBV5-1
j_gene: TRBJ2-6
d_gene: TRBD1
abundance: NA
CDR3nt: TGCGCCAGCAGCTTGGATGGGACAGGGCATGTTGGGGCCAACGTCCTGACTTTC
CDR3aa: CASSLDGTGHVGANVLTF

v_gene: TRBV5-6
j_gene: TRBJ2-3
d_gene: NA
abundance: few
CDR3nt: TGTGCCAGCAGCCCCCTCCGGAATTACACAGATACGCAGTATTTT
CDR3aa: CASSPLRNYTDTQYF

v_gene: TRBV5-1
j_gene: TRBJ2-7
d_gene: NA
abundance: NA
CDR3nt: TGCGCCAGCAGCGAACAGATTACCTACGAGCAGTACTTC
CDR3aa: CASSEQITYEQYF

v_gene: TRBV5-4
j_gene: TRBJ2-3
d_gene: NA
abundance: NA
CDR3nt: TGTGCCAGCAGTGGTAGAATCACAGATACGCAGTATTTT
CDR3aa: CASSGRITDTQYF

v_gene: TRBV11-2
j_gene: TRBJ2-2
d_gene: NA
abundance: NA
CDR3nt: TGTGCCAGCACCCTAAAGGAGGAGCTGTTTTTT
CDR3aa: CASTLKEELFF

v_gene: TRBV11-2
j_gene: TRBJ2-1
d_gene: TRBD2
abundance: few
CDR3nt: TGTGCCAGCAGCTTAAGACTAGCGGACCTATTAGGAAATGAGCAGTTCTTC
CDR3aa: CASSLRLADLLGNEQFF

v_gene: TRBV5-1
j_gene: TRBJ2-1
d_gene: TRBD2
abundance: few
CDR3nt: TGCGCCAGCAGCCTGTGGTGGCTTAGCGGGAGGGCGCCCTACAATGAGCAGTTCTTC
CDR3aa: CASSLWWLSGRAPYNEQFF

v_gene: TRBV11-2
j_gene: TRBJ2-3
d_gene: TRBD2
abundance: NA
CDR3nt: TGTGCCAGCAGCCTACTAGCGGGTGCTAGCACAGATACGCAGTATTTT
CDR3aa: CASSLLAGASTDTQYF

v_gene: TRBV12-3/TRBV12-4
j_gene: TRBJ2-7
d_gene: TRBD1
abundance: few
CDR3nt: TGTGCCAGCAGTTTCCGACAGGGGGCTGATTACGAGCAGTACTTC
CDR3aa: CASSFRQGADYEQYF

v_gene: TRBV20-1
j_gene: TRBJ2-1
d_gene: TRBD2
abundance: NA
CDR3nt: TGCAGTGCTAGAATGAGCGGGAGGCCTTACAATGAGCAGTTCTTC
CDR3aa: CSARMSGRPYNEQFF

v_gene: TRBV2
j_gene: TRBJ1-5
d_gene: NA
abundance: few
CDR3nt: TGTGCCAGCAGTGAAGTCAGGTATAGCAATCAGCCCCAGCATTTT
CDR3aa: CASSEVRYSNQPQHF

v_gene: TRBV5-1
j_gene: TRBJ2-1
d_gene: TRBD2
abundance: few
CDR3nt: TGCGCCAGCAGCCTGACTAGCGGGAGATTCGGTGAGCAGTTCTTC
CDR3aa: CASSLTSGRFGEQFF

v_gene: TRBV20-1
j_gene: TRBJ1-6
d_gene: NA
abundance: few
CDR3nt: TGCAGTGCTAGCCAACTGGGGAGGGGAAGCTATAATTCACCCCTCCACTTT
CDR3aa: CSASQLGRGSYNSPLHF

v_gene: TRBV7-6
j_gene: TRBJ1-1
d_gene: NA
abundance: few
CDR3nt: TGTGCCAGCAGCTTGGGTAGTAGAGGGGGTTACACTGAAGCTTTCTTT
CDR3aa: CASSLGSRGGYTEAFF

v_gene: TRBV20-1
j_gene: TRBJ2-1
d_gene: TRBD2
abundance: NA
CDR3nt: TGCAGTGCTAGTTGGCTAGCGGGGTACAATGAGCAGTTCTTC
CDR3aa: CSASWLAGYNEQFF

v_gene: TRBV11-2
j_gene: TRBJ1-6
d_gene: TRBD1
abundance: few
CDR3nt: TGTGCCAGCAGTACCCCGGGACAGGGGTCGAATTCACCCCTCCACTTT
CDR3aa: CASSTPGQGSNSPLHF

v_gene: TRBV18
j_gene: TRBJ1-1
d_gene: NA
abundance: few
CDR3nt: TGTGCCAGCTCACTCCTAGGGGAAGCTTTCTTT
CDR3aa: CASSLLGEAFF

v_gene: TRBV30
j_gene: TRBJ2-2
d_gene: NA
abundance: NA
CDR3nt: TGTGCCTGGAACCGTGAAATTCTCACCGGGGAGCTGTTTTTT
CDR3aa: CAWNREILTGELFF

v_gene: TRBV5-4
j_gene: TRBJ1-1
d_gene: TRBD1
abundance: NA
CDR3nt: TGTGCCAGCAGCTTGGACAGGGGCCAAATGTTAAACACTGAAGCTTTCTTT
CDR3aa: CASSLDRGQMLNTEAFF

v_gene: TRBV2
j_gene: TRBJ2-2
d_gene: NA
abundance: many
CDR3nt: TGTGCCAGCAAGGGAGCGACCAGAACCGGGGAGCTGTTTTTT
CDR3aa: CASKGATRTGELFF

v_gene: TRBV3-1
j_gene: TRBJ1-1
d_gene: NA
abundance: NA
CDR3nt: TGTGCCAGCAGCCAAGAGGCCCTGAACACTGAAGCTTTCTTT
CDR3aa: CASSQEALNTEAFF

v_gene: TRBV5-1
j_gene: TRBJ2-5
d_gene: TRBD1
abundance: NA
CDR3nt: TGCGCCAGCAGCTTGGAGCAGGGGGCGATCTCCGGCGAGACCCAGTACTTC
CDR3aa: CASSLEQGAISGETQYF

v_gene: TRBV12-3/TRBV12-4
j_gene: TRBJ2-7
d_gene: NA
abundance: few
CDR3nt: TGTGCCAGCAGTTTACTGTCTGGAAGCGTTAACGAGCAGTACTTC
CDR3aa: CASSLLSGSVNEQYF

v_gene: TRBV7-2
j_gene: TRBJ2-5
d_gene: TRBD2
abundance: NA
CDR3nt: TGTGCCAGCAGCTTGCCTAGCGGGAGGGTAGAGACCCAGTACTTC
CDR3aa: CASSLPSGRVETQYF

v_gene: TRBV27
j_gene: TRBJ2-4
d_gene: NA
abundance: few
CDR3nt: TGTGCCAGCAGTTCAGATCAAGGAGGGGTCATTCAGTACTTC
CDR3aa: CASSSDQGGVIQYF

v_gene: TRBV5-1
j_gene: TRBJ2-2
d_gene: TRBD1
abundance: NA
CDR3nt: TGCGCCAGCAGCTCATCCGGGACAGGGGTCAGGAACACCGGGGAGCTGTTTTTT
CDR3aa: CASSSSGTGVRNTGELFF

v_gene: TRBV6-6
j_gene: TRBJ1-4
d_gene: NA
abundance: NA
CDR3nt: TGTGCCAGCCACCAGTCGGGCAGTGAAAAACTGTTTTTT
CDR3aa: CASHQSGSEKLFF

v_gene: TRBV5-6
j_gene: TRBJ1-1
d_gene: NA
abundance: NA
CDR3nt: TGTGCCAGCAGCTTCGGAAACAGAGAAGAAGCTTTCTTT
CDR3aa: CASSFGNREEAFF

v_gene: TRBV24-1
j_gene: TRBJ2-5
d_gene: TRBD1
abundance: NA
CDR3nt: TGTGCCACCAGTGATTCCGGGACTGGACAGGGGGAGACCCAGTACTTC
CDR3aa: CATSDSGTGQGETQYF

v_gene: TRBV18
j_gene: TRBJ2-5
d_gene: NA
abundance: NA
CDR3nt: TGTGCCAGCTCACCCCCGGTCGGGAAAGAGACCCAGTACTTC
CDR3aa: CASSPPVGKETQYF

v_gene: TRBV5-1
j_gene: TRBJ2-5
d_gene: NA
abundance: few
CDR3nt: TGCGCCAGCAGCTTGTTTGGTACCGAGGAGACCCAGTACTTC
CDR3aa: CASSLFGTEETQYF

v_gene: TRBV6-1
j_gene: TRBJ2-2
d_gene: NA
abundance: NA
CDR3nt: TGTGCCAGCAGTGAACAGACTAACACCGGGGAGCTGTTTTTT
CDR3aa: CASSEQTNTGELFF

v_gene: TRBV5-5
j_gene: TRBJ2-1
d_gene: TRBD2
abundance: NA
CDR3nt: TGTGCCAGCAGCTTGGCCCAGACTAGCGGAGCCTACAATGAGCAGTTCTTC
CDR3aa: CASSLAQTSGAYNEQFF

v_gene: TRBV7-2
j_gene: TRBJ1-5
d_gene: TRBD1
abundance: few
CDR3nt: TGTGCCAGCAGCTCGGGGACAGGGGACAATCAGCCCCAGCATTTT
CDR3aa: CASSSGTGDNQPQHF

v_gene: TRBV7-7
j_gene: TRBJ2-1
d_gene: TRBD2
abundance: NA
CDR3nt: TGTGCCAGCAGCTCTAATAGCGGGAGGGCCAGCAATGAGCAGTTCTTC
CDR3aa: CASSSNSGRASNEQFF

v_gene: TRBV27
j_gene: TRBJ2-7
d_gene: TRBD2
abundance: few
CDR3nt: TGTGCCAGCAGATTAGCGACTAGCGGGAGTCACGAGCAGTACTTC
CDR3aa: CASRLATSGSHEQYF

v_gene: TRBV20-1
j_gene: TRBJ2-7
d_gene: TRBD2
abundance: NA
CDR3nt: TGCAGGGGGACTAGCGGCTACGAGCAGTACTTC
CDR3aa: CRGTSGYEQYF

v_gene: TRBV7-9
j_gene: TRBJ2-3
d_gene: NA
abundance: few
CDR3nt: TGTGCCAGCAGTTTTAGGGAGATCACAGATACGCAGTATTTT
CDR3aa: CASSFREITDTQYF